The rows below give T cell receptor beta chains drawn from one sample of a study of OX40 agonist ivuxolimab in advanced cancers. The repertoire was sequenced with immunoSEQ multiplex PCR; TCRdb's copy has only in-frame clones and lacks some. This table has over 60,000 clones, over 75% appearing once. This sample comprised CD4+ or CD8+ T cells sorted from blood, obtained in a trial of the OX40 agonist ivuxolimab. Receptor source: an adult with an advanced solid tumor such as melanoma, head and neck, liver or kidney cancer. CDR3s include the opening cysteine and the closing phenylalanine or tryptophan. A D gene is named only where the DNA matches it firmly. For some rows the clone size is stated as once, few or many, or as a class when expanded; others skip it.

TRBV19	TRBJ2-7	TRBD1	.	CASSTPRDRSYEQYF	TGTGCCAGTAGTACCCCCCGGGACAGATCCTACGAGCAGTACTTC
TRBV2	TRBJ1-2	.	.	CASSLGAPGIYGYTF	TGTGCCAGCAGTCTGGGGGCTCCAGGTATTTATGGCTACACCTTC
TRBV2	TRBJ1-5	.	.	CASSKEGYQPQHF	TGTGCCAGCAGTAAAGAGGGGTATCAGCCCCAGCATTTT
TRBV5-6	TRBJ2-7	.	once	CASSLGTIEQYF	TGTGCCAGCAGCTTGGGGACCATCGAGCAGTACTTC
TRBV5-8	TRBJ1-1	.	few	CASSLLGENTEAFF	TGTGCCAGCAGCTTGTTAGGGGAGAACACTGAAGCTTTCTTT
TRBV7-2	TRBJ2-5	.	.	CASSPGNQETQYF	TGTGCCAGCAGCCCAGGGAACCAAGAGACCCAGTACTTC
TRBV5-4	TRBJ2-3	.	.	CASRRGTDTQYF	TGTGCCAGCCGACGGGGCACAGATACGCAGTATTTT
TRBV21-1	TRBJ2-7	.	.	CASTNGSDSYEQYF	TGTGCCAGCACCAACGGCAGTGATTCCTACGAGCAGTACTTC
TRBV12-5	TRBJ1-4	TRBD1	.	CASGSGQGEKLFF	TGTGCTAGTGGTTCGGGACAGGGTGAAAAACTGTTTTTT
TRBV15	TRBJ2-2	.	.	CATSRDTVSGELFF	TGTGCCACCAGCAGAGATACAGTTTCGGGGGAGCTGTTTTTT
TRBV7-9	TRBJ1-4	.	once	CASSVGANEKLFF	TGTGCCAGCAGCGTGGGGGCTAATGAAAAACTGTTTTTT
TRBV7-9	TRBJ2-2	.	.	CASSLEVNTGELFF	TGTGCCAGCAGCTTAGAGGTCAACACCGGGGAGCTGTTTTTT
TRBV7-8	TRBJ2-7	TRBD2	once	CASSRTSAGEQYF	TGTGCCAGCAGCCGGACTAGCGCGGGCGAGCAGTACTTC
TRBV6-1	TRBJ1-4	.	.	CASSEAGGVNEKLFF	TGTGCCAGCAGTGAAGCGGGAGGGGTTAACGAAAAACTGTTTTTT
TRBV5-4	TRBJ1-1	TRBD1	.	CASSLETGGGTEAFF	TGTGCCAGCAGCTTGGAGACAGGGGGAGGCACTGAAGCTTTCTTT
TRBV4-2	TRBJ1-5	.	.	CASSHSATGNQPQHF	TGTGCCAGCAGCCATTCCGCGACAGGCAATCAGCCCCAGCATTTT
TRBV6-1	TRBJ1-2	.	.	CASSDGSGYGYTF	TGTGCCAGCAGTGATGGTAGCGGCTATGGCTACACCTTC
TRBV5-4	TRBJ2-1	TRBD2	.	CASSPGGGLYNEQFF	TGTGCCAGCAGCCCCGGGGGGGGACTTTACAATGAGCAGTTCTTC
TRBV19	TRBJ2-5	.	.	CASSSKGPQETQYF	TGTGCCAGTAGTAGTAAGGGGCCCCAAGAGACCCAGTACTTC
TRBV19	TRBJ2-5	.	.	CASSGVLAQGQETQYF	TGTGCCAGTAGTGGAGTCCTAGCACAGGGCCAAGAGACCCAGTACTTC
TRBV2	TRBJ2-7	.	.	CASSETGSTAYEQYF	TGTGCCAGCAGTGAAACGGGGAGCACGGCCTACGAGCAGTACTTC
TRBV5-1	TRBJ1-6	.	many	CASSLSGSSYNSPLHF	TGCGCCAGCAGCTTGAGCGGTAGCTCCTATAATTCACCCCTCCACTTT
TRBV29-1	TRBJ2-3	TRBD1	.	CSVERGTGLTDTQYF	TGCAGCGTTGAACGGGGGACAGGGCTTACAGATACGCAGTATTTT
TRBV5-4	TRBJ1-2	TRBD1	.	CASSSGQGGRNYGYTF	TGTGCCAGCAGCTCGGGACAGGGGGGTAGAAACTATGGCTACACCTTC
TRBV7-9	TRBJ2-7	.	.	CASSTRLKSYEQYF	TGTGCCAGCAGCACACGACTGAAATCCTACGAGCAGTACTTC
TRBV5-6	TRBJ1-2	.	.	CASSSAQGSPDYGYTF	TGTGCCAGCAGCTCCGCGCAGGGGTCCCCCGACTATGGCTACACCTTC
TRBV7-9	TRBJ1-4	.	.	CASGTRGEKLFF	TGTGCCAGCGGGACAAGGGGTGAAAAACTGTTTTTT
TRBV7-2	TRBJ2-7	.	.	CASSRNPGHEQYF	TGTGCCAGCAGCCGTAATCCGGGCCACGAGCAGTACTTC
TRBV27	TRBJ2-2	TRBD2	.	CASRSGGLNTGELFF	TGTGCCAGCCGAAGCGGGGGCCTAAACACCGGGGAGCTGTTTTTT